This T cell receptor (beta chain) was retrieved from a study of CD8 T cells in Susac syndrome. It was with random hexamers that 0.5 to 1 ug RNA was reverse transcribed. TCRdb reprocessed the immunoSEQ multiplex PCR reads with MiXCR, giving one entry per CDR3 protein. Of about 100,000 distinct CDR3 sequences listed, roughly 96% are singletons. CDR1 and CDR2 from the germline V gene are SQVTM and ANQGSEA. There are 10 residues in the CDR3. V was shortened by 4 bases and J by 8 bases, with 8 bases between the two germline ends. The source is a human donor with Susac syndrome. Sequenced: CD8+ T cells from PBMCs. The gene calls are TRBV29-1 and TRBJ1-1; D is undetermined. The chain's CDR3 is CSVAEQEAFF. As DNA, the CDR3 is TGCAGCGTTGCTGAACAGGAAGCTTTCTTT.